The present T cell receptor beta chain was sequenced within a study of cytomegalovirus exposure and HLA in healthy donors. V gave up 2 bases and J gave up 3 bases, with 11 bases separating them. The germline V gene encodes CDR1 MDHEN and CDR2 SYDVKM. The CDR3 runs to 14 residues. The PCR was carried out with 60 Vbeta primers and 13 Jbeta primers. The data were produced by immunoSEQ multiplex PCR, yet TCRdb's version contains in-frame clones alone and is incomplete. The table has 95,000 to 150,000 clones, around two thirds seen once. The chain is built from TRBV28 and TRBJ2-7; a weak D match, TRBD2 (5 bases). The sequenced sample consisted of PBMCs. This receptor was identified in a woman aged 40 to 50 in good health and CMV-seropositive. The CDR3 coding sequence is TGTGCCAGCAGTTTAATAGCGTCACTCTACGAGCAGTACTTC. Protein product: CASSLIASLYEQYF. Supplemented by reference TRBV28 and TRBJ2-7, the full variable domain reads DVKVTQSSRYLVKRTGEKVFLECVQDMDHENMFWYRQDPGLGLRLIYFSYDVKMKEKGDIPEGYSVSREKKERFSLILESASTNQTSMYLCASSLIASLYEQYFGPGTRLTVT.